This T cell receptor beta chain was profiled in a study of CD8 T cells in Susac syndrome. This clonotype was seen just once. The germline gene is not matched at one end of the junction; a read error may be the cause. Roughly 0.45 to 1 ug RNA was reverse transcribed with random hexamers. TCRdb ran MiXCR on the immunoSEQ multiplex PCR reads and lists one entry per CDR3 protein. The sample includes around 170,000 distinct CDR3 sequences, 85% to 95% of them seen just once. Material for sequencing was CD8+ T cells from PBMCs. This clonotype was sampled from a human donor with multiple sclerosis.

The CDR3 protein is CSARVTDRAVNEQYF. The CDR3 nucleotides read TGCAGTGCCAGAGTGACGGATCGCGCAGTCAACGAGCAGTACTTC. The rearrangement joins TRBV20-1 to TRBJ2-7; D gene unclear. The CDR3 has 15 residues. Germline CDR1 DFQATT, CDR2 SNEGSKA (reference sequence).